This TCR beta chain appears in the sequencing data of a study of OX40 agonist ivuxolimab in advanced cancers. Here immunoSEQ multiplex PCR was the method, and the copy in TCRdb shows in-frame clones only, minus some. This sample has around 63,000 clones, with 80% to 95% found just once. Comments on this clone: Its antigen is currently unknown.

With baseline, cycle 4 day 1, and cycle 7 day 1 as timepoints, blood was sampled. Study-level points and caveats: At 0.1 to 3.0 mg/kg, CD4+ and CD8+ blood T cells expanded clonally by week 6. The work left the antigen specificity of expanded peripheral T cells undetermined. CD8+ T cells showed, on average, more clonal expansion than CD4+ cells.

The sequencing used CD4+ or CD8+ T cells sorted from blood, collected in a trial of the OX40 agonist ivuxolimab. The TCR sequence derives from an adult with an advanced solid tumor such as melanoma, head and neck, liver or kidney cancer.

The CDR3, as DNA: TGTGCCAGCAGCCCGTGGGACGCAAGCGAGGAAAAACTGTTTTTT. This translates into CASSPWDASEEKLFF. The chain employs TRBV7-8 and TRBJ1-4, with a tentative D call TRBD1 (5 bases). The CDR3 extends over 15 amino acids. Trimming left V 5 bases short and J 8 bases short, with 18 bases between. Germline V gene sequence: CDR1 SGHVS, CDR2 FQNEAQ.